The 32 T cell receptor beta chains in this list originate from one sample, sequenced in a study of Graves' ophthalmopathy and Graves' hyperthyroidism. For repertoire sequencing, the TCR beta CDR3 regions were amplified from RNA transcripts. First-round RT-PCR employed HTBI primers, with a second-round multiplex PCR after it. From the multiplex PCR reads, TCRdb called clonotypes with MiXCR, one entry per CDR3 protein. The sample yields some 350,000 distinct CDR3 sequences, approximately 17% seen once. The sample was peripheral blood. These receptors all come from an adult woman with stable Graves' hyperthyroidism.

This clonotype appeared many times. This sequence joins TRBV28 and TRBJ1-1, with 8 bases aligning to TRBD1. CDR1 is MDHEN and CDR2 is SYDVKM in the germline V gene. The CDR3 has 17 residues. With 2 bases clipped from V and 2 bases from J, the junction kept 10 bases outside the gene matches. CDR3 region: CASSLPRQGAVNTEAFF. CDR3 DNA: TGTGCCAGCAGTTTACCCAGGCAGGGGGCGGTAAACACTGAAGCTTTCTTT.

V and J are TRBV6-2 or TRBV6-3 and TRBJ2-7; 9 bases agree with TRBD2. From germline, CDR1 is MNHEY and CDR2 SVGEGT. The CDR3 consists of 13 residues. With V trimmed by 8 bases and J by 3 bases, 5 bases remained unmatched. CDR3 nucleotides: TGTGCCAGCTTAAGACTAGCGGTCTACGAGCAGTACTTC. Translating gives CASLRLAVYEQYF.

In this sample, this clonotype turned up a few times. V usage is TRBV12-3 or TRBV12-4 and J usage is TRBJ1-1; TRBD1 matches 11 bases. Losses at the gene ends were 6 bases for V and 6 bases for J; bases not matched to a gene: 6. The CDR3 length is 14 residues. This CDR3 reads CASSPGQGGSEAFF. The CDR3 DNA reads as TGTGCCAGCAGCCCGGGACAGGGGGGGTCTGAAGCTTTCTTT.

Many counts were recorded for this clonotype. CDR3 coding DNA: TGTGCCAGCAGTGACAGGGGAGTAGAGACCCAGTACTTC. This gives the protein CASSDRGVETQYF. V and J are TRBV25-1 and TRBJ2-5; tentative D call: TRBD1 (6 bases). The V gene's germline CDR1 is MGHDK and CDR2 SYGVNS. Trimming removed 3 bases at V and 4 bases at J, with 9 bases between. CDR3 length equals 13 residues.

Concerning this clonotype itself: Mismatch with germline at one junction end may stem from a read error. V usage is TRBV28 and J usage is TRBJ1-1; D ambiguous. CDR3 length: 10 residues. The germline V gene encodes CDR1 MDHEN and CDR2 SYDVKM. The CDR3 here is CAISSRRAFF. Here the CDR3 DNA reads TGTGCCATCAGTTCCCGACGTGCTTTCTTT.

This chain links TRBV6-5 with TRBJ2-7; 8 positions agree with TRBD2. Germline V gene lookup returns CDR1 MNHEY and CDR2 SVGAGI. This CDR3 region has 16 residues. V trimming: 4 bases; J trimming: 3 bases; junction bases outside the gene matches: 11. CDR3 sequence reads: CASSLFSGNPLYEQYF. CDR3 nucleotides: TGTGCCAGCAGTTTATTTAGCGGGAATCCCCTCTACGAGCAGTACTTC.

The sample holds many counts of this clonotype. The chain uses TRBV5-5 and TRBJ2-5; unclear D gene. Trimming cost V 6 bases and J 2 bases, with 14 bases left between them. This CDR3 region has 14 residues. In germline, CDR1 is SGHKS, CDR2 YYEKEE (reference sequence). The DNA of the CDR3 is TGTGCCAGCAACCTAAACGGTCAGCAAGAGACCCAGTACTTC. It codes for CASNLNGQQETQYF. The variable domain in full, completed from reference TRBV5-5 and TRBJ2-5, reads DAGVTQSPTHLIKTRGQQVTLRCSPISGHKSVSWYQQVLGQGPQFIFQYYEKEERGRGNFPDRFSARQFPNYSSELNVNALLLGDSALYLCASNLNGQQETQYFGPGTRLLVL.

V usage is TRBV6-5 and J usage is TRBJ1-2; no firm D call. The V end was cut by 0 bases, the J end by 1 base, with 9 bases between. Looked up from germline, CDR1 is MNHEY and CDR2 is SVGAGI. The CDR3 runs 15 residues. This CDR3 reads CASSYSGSYNYGYTF. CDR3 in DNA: TGTGCCAGCAGTTACTCAGGCAGCTATAACTATGGCTACACCTTC.

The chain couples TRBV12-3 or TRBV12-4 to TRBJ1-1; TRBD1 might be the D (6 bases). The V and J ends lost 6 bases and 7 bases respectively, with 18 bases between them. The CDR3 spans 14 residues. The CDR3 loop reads CASRHDRRSIEAFF. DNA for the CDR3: TGTGCCAGCAGACACGACAGGAGGTCCATTGAAGCTTTCTTT.

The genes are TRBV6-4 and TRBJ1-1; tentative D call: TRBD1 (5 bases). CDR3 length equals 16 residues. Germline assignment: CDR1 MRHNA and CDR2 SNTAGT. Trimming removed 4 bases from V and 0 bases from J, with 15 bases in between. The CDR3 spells CASSVSPDSVNTEAFF. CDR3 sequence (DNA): TGTGCCAGCAGTGTATCACCCGACAGCGTGAACACTGAAGCTTTCTTT.

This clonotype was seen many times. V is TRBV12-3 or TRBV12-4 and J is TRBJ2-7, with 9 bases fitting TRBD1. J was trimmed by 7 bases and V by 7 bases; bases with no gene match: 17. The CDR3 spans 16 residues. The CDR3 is CASNRRSGTGLSEQYF. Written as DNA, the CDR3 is TGTGCCAGCAATCGACGCTCCGGGACAGGGCTTAGTGAGCAGTACTTC.

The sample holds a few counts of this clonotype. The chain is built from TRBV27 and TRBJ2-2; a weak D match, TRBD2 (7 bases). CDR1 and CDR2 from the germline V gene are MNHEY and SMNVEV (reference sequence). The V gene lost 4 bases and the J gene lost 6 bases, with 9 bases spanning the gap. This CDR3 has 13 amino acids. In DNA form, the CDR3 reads TGTGCCAGCAGTTCGGGGGGCCCCGGGGAGCTGTTTTTT. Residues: CASSSGGPGELFF.

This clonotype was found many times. CDR3 in DNA: TGCAGCGTTGGGGGGTCTACCTACGAGCAGTACTTC. Protein sequence: CSVGGSTYEQYF. This chain joins TRBV29-1 and TRBJ2-7; D may be TRBD1 or TRBD2 (5 bases each). Germline CDR1 SQVTM, CDR2 ANQGSEA. The V end was cut by 4 bases, the J end by 2 bases, with 9 bases between. CDR3 length: 12 amino acids.

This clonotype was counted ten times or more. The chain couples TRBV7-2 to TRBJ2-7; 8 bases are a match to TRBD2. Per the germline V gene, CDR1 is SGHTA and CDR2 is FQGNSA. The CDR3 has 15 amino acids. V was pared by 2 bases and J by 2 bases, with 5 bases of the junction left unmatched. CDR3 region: CASSLRREATYEQYF. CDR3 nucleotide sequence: TGTGCCAGCAGCTTAAGGCGGGAGGCCACCTACGAGCAGTACTTC.

For the CDR3, the DNA is TGTGCCAGCAGTGCCCCGTTAGCGGGGGGTTTGAACACCGGGGAGCTGTTTTTT. Encoded protein: CASSAPLAGGLNTGELFF. This chain uses TRBV28 with TRBJ2-2; 10 bases match TRBD2. The germline V gene has CDR1 MDHEN and CDR2 SYDVKM. V gave up 5 bases and J gave up 1 base; unmatched junction bases: 10. This CDR3 spans 18 amino acids.

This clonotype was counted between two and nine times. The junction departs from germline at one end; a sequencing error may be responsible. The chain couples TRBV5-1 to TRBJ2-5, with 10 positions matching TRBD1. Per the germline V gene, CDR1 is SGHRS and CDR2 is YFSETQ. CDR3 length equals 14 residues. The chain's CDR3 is CASSGQGGQETLYF. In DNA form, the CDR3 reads TGCGCCAGCAGCGGACAGGGGGGCCAAGAGACCCTGTACTTC.

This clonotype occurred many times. The DNA of the CDR3 is TGCGCCAGCAGCCAGTCCCGGGACAGCCCTCACATTCAGTACTTC. It codes for CASSQSRDSPHIQYF. V gene TRBV4-3 combines with J gene TRBJ2-4, with 7 bases matching TRBD1. The CDR3 totals 15 residues. Germline values: CDR1 LGHNA, CDR2 YSLEER. V gave up 3 bases and J gave up 8 bases; unmatched junction bases: 10.

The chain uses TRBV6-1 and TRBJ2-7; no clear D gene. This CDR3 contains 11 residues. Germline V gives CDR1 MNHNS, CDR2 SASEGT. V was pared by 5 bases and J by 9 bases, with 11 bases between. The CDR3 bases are TGTGCCAGCAGTCCCCTCTTTGGGCAGTACTTC. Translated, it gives CASSPLFGQYF.

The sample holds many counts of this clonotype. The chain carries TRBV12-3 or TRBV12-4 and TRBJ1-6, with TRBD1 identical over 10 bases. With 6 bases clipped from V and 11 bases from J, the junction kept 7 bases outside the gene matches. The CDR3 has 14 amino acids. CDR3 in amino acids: CASSPGQGWAPLHF. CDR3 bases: TGTGCCAGCAGCCCGGGACAGGGGTGGGCACCCCTCCACTTT.

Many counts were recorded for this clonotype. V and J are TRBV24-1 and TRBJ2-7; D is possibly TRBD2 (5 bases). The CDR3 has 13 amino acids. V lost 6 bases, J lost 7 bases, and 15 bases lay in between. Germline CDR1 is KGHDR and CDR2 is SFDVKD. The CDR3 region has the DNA TGTGCCACCAGTCCAACCACTAGGGCGGAGCAGTACTTC. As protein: CATSPTTRAEQYF.

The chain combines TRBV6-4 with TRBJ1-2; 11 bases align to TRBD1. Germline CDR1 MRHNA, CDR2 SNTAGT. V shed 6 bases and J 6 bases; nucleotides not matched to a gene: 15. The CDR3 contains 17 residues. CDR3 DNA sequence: TGTGCCAGCAGGGACGGACTACCGGACAGGGGGCAAGATGGCTACACCTTC. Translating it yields CASRDGLPDRGQDGYTF.

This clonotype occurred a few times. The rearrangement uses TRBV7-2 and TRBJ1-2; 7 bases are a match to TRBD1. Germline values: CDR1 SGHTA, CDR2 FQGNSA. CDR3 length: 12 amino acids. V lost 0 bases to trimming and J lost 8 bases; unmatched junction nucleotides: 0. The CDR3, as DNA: TGTGCCAGCAGCTTAGCAGGGGGCGGCTACACCTTC. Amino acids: CASSLAGGGYTF.

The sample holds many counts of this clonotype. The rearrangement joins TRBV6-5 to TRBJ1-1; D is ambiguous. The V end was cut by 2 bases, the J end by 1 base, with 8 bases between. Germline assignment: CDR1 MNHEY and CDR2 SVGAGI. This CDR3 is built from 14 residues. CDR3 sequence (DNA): TGTGCCAGCAGTTACGCGTGGGGGAACACTGAAGCTTTCTTT. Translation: CASSYAWGNTEAFF.

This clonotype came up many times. For the CDR3, the DNA is TGTGCCAGCAGTTACTCGCCCATCGACGAGGGACTCAACTATGGCTACACCTTC. Translated, it gives CASSYSPIDEGLNYGYTF. The rearrangement joins TRBV6-2 or TRBV6-3 to TRBJ1-2; D may be TRBD1 (5 bases). Germline loops: CDR1 MNHEY, CDR2 SVGEGT. The CDR3 extends over 18 amino acids. V was trimmed by 0 bases and J by 2 bases, leaving 19 bases between them.

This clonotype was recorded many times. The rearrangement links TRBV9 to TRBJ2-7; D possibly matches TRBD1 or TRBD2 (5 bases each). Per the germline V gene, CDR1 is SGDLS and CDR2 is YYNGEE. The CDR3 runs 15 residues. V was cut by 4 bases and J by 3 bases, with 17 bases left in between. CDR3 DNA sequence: TGTGCCAGCAGCACTAACCCGGGACCCTTCTACGAGCAGTACTTC. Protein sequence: CASSTNPGPFYEQYF.

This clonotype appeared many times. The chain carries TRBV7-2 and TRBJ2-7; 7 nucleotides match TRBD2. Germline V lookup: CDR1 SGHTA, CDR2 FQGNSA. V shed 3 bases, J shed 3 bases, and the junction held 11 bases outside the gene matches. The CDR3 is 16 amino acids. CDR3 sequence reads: CASSLSAGLAVYEQYF. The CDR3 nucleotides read TGTGCCAGCAGCTTGAGCGCTGGGCTAGCGGTCTACGAGCAGTACTTC.

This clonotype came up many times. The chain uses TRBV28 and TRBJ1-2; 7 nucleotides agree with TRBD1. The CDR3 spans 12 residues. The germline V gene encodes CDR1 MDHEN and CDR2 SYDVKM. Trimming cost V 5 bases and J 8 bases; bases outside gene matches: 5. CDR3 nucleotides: TGTGCCAGCAGTACAGGGGTGAGCGGCTACACCTTC. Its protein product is CASSTGVSGYTF.

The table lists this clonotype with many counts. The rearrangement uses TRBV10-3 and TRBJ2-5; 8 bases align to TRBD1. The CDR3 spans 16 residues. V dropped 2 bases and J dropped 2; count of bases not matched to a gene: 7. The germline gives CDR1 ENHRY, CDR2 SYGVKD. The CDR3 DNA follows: TGTGCCATCAGTGAGCAGGGGGCACGGGGACAAGAGACCCAGTACTTC. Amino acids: CAISEQGARGQETQYF.

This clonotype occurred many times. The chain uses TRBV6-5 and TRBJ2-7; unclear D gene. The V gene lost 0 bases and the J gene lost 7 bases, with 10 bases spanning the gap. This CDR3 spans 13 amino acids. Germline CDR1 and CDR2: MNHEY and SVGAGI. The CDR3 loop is CASSYSIGQEQYF. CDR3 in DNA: TGTGCCAGCAGTTACTCGATAGGGCAAGAGCAGTACTTC.

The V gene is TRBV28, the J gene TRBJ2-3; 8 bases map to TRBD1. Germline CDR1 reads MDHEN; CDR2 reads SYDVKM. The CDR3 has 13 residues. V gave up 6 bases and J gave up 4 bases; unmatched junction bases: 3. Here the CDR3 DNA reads TGTGCCAGCAGCCGACAGGGGCCAGATACGCAGTATTTT. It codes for CASSRQGPDTQYF.

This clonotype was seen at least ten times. The DNA for the CDR3 is TGTGCCAGCAGTCCGGACAGGGTGGAACAGTACTTC. Translating it yields CASSPDRVEQYF. The chain carries TRBV28 and TRBJ2-7, with 8 bases lining up with TRBD1. The CDR3 is made up of 12 amino acids. Trimming removed 5 bases from V and 10 bases from J; junction bases left unmatched: 7. Germline values: CDR1 MDHEN, CDR2 SYDVKM.

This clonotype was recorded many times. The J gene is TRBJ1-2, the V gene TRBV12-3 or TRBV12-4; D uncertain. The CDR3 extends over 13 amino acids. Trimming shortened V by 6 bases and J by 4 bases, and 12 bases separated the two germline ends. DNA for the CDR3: TGTGCCAGCAGCCCAACATCAGCCTATGGCTACACCTTC. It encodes CASSPTSAYGYTF.